The clone carrying this T cell receptor (beta chain) was counted only a few times. Antigen specificity is unknown. TCR beta cDNA was reverse-transcribed from roughly 0.45 ug of total RNA. The reaction used a constant-region primer and ProtoScript II reverse transcriptase. Investigators got TCR beta libraries out of three nested multiplex PCR rounds, done with slightly modified ARM-PCR. The first two PCR rounds used TRBV1-TRBV30 primers with a Cbeta primer, roughly 10 cycles each. TCRdb re-analysed the multiplex PCR reads in MiXCR, keeping a single row per CDR3 protein. The sample holds 180,000 or so distinct CDR3 sequences; 50% to 75% are singletons and the top ten take around 74%. The data originate from a study of tumor-infiltrating lymphocytes in primary liver carcinoma. The CDR3 is 16 amino acids. V lost 7 bases and J lost 3; bases outside the gene matches: 11. The blood RNA (from unsorted whole blood) was obtained, and germline DNA was also extracted. The study enrolled treatment-naive patients with chronic HBV infection.

Study outcomes and limitations: Tumor-adjacent and tumor-blood pairs showed less overlap than tumor region pairs. The use of bulk unsorted samples meant that CD4+ and CD8+ repertoires were not compared. Significantly greater top-250-clone fractions characterized tumors relative to blood (p = 0.039).

V gene TRBV12-3 or TRBV12-4 combines with J gene TRBJ2-3; TRBD2 matches at 9 bases. The TCR originated in a middle-aged man with primary liver carcinoma and hepatitis B virus infection. Sample: peripheral blood. CDR3 nucleotides: TGTGCCAGCACCTTGGGGGCGGGAGGGCCAACAGATACGCAGTATTTT. Translation: CASTLGAGGPTDTQYF.